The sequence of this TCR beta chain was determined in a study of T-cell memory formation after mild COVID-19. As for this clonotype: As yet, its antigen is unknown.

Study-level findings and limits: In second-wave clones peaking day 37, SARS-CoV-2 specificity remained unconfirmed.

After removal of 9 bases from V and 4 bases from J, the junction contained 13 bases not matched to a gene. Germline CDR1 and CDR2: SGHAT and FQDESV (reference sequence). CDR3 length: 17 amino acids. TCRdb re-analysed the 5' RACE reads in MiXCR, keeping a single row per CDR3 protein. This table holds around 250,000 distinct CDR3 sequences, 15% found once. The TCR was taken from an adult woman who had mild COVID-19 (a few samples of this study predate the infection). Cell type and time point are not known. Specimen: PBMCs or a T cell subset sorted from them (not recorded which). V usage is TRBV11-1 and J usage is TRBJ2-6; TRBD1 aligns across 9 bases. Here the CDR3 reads CASHGQGPPRGANVLTF. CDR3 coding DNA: TGTGCCAGTCATGGACAGGGGCCGCCGAGAGGGGCCAACGTCCTGACTTTC.